The 3 T cell receptor beta chains below come from one sample, sequenced in a study of HIV-infected children after antiretroviral therapy interruption. A 3' RACE protocol on RNA, with unique molecular identifiers, produced the TCR library. TCRdb reprocessed the 3' RACE reads via MiXCR and lists one record per CDR3 protein. The sample includes approximately 95,000 distinct CDR3 sequences, about 7% of them seen just once. The treatment is: PENTA 11 planned treatment interruption arm or continuous ART arm. The sequencing used CD45RA+ CD4+ T cells from PBMCs, pooled from several time points, collected from a donor given antiretroviral therapy, either interrupted or continuous. Subset indicated: naive CD4+ CD45RA+ CD45RO- T cells. Receptors originate from a pool of human donors with HIV.

This clonotype has at least ten counts. This chain connects TRBV6-1 to TRBJ2-1; TRBD1 matches 9 bases. The CDR3 is 15 amino acids. The V and J ends lost 2 bases and 7 bases, in that order; junction bases with no gene match: 6. Germline V gene sequence: CDR1 MNHNS, CDR2 SASEGT. The CDR3 sequence: CASSERGDRENEQFF. In nucleotides, the CDR3 is TGTGCCAGCAGTGAACGTGGGGACAGGGAAAATGAGCAGTTCTTC.

This clonotype was found many times. V gene TRBV5-4 combines with J gene TRBJ2-1; D could derive from TRBD1 or TRBD2 (5 bases each). Germline V gene lookup returns CDR1 SGHNT and CDR2 YYREEE (reference sequence). The germline V and J ends were trimmed by 3 bases and 7 bases, with 8 bases remaining between them. This CDR3 is 12 amino acids long. The CDR3 here is CASSWGPNEQFF. DNA of the CDR3: TGTGCCAGCAGCTGGGGACCTAATGAGCAGTTCTTC.

This clonotype was picked up many times. The J gene is TRBJ1-1, the V gene TRBV29-1, with D possibly being TRBD1 (6 bases). This CDR3 has 13 amino acids. In germline, CDR1 is SQVTM, CDR2 ANQGSEA. V was clipped by 4 bases and J by 0 bases, with 9 bases between them. CDR3 sequence reads: CSVGTVLNTEAFF. The DNA for the CDR3 is TGCAGCGTTGGGACAGTTCTGAACACTGAAGCTTTCTTT.